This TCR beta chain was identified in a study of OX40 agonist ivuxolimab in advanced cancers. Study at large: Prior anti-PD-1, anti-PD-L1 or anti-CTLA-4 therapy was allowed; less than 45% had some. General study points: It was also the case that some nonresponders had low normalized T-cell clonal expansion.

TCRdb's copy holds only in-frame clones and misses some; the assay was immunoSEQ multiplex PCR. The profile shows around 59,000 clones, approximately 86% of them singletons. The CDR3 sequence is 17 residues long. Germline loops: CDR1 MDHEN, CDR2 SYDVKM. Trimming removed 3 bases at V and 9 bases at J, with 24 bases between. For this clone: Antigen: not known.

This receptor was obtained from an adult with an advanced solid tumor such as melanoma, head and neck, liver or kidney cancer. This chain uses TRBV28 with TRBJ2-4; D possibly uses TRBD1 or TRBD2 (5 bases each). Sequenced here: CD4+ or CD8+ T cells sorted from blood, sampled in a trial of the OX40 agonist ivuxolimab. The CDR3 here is CASSFVEGWGYGGIQYF. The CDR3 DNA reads TGTGCCAGCAGTTTCGTCGAGGGGTGGGGGTACGGCGGCATTCAGTACTTC.